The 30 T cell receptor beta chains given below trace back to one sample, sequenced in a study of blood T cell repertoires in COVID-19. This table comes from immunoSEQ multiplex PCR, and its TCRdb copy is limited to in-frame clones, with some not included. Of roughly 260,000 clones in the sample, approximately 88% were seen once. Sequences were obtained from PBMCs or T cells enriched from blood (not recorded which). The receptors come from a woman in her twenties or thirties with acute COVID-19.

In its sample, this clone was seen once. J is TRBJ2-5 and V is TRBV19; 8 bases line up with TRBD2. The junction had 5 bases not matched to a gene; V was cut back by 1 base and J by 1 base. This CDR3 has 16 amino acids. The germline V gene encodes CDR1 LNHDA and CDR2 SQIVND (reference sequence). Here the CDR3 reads CASSIVAGGFQETQYF. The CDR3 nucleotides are TGTGCCAGTAGTATAGTGGCGGGGGGCTTCCAAGAGACCCAGTACTTC.

The CDR3 region is CASSLAGVGTDTQYF. In DNA form, the CDR3 reads TGTGCCAGCAGTTTAGCGGGGGTCGGAACAGATACGCAGTATTTT. V and J are TRBV6-5 and TRBJ2-3; 9 bases agree with TRBD2. There are 15 residues in the CDR3. CDR1 is MNHEY and CDR2 is SVGAGI in the germline V gene. V lost 4 bases to trimming and J lost 3 bases; unmatched junction nucleotides: 5.

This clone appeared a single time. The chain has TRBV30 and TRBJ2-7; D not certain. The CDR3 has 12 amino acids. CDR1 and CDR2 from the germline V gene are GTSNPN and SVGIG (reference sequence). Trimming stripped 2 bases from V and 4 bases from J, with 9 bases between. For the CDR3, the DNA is TGTGCCTGGAGTCCGAGTAGATACGAGCAGTACTTC. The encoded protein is CAWSPSRYEQYF.

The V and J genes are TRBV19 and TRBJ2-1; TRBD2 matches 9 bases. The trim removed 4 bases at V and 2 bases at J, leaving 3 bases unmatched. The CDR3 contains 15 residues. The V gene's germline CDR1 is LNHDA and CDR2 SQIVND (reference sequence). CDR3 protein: CASSNSGGPYNEQFF. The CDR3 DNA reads TGTGCCAGTAGTAACAGCGGGGGGCCCTACAATGAGCAGTTCTTC.

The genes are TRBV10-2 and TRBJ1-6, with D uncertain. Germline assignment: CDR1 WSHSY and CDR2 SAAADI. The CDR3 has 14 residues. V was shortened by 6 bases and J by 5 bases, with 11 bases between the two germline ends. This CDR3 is CASSPQLNNSPLHF. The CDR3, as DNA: TGCGCCAGCAGCCCACAGTTAAATAATTCACCCCTCCACTTT.

CDR3: CASSLVGGPGTEAFF. Written as DNA, the CDR3 is TGTGCCAGCAGCTTGGTTGGGGGCCCTGGCACTGAAGCTTTCTTT. J is TRBJ1-1 and V is TRBV5-6; D possibly corresponds to TRBD1 (6 bases). V gave up 0 bases and J gave up 4 bases, with 13 bases separating them. The germline CDR1 and CDR2 sequences are SGHDT and YYEEEE. This CDR3 region has 15 residues.

In nucleotides, the CDR3 is TGTGCCAGCAGCTTACACGAGCCTTCACCCCTCCACTTT. This codes for CASSLHEPSPLHF. V usage is TRBV11-2 and J usage is TRBJ1-6; D not resolved. The CDR3 sequence is 13 residues long. Germline CDR1 SGHAT, CDR2 FQNNGV. V lost 2 bases, J lost 9 bases, and 8 bases lay in between.

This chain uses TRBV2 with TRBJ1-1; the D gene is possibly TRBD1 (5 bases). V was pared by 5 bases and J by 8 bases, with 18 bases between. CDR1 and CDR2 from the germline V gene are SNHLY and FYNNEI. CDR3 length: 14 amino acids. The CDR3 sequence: CASSLTPRVSEAFF. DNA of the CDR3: TGTGCCAGCAGTCTTACGCCCAGGGTTTCCGAAGCTTTCTTT.

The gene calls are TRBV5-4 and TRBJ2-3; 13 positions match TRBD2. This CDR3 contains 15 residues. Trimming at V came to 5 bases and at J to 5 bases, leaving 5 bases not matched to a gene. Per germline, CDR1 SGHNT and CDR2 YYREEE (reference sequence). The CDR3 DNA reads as TGTGCCAGCAGTCGGACTAGCGGGGGAGGAGATACGCAGTATTTT. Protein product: CASSRTSGGGDTQYF. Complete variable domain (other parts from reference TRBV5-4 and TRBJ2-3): ETGVTQSPTHLIKTRGQQVTLRCSSQSGHNTVSWYQQALGQGPQFIFQYYREEENGRGNFPPRFSGLQFPNYSSELNVNALELDDSALYLCASSRTSGGGDTQYFGPGTRLTVL.

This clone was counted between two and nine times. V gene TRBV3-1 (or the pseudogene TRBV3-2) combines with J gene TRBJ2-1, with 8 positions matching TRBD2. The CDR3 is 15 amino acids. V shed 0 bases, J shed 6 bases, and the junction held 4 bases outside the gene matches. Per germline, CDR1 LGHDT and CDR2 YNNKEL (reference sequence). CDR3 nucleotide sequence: TGTGCCAGCAGCCAAGAATCGGGACTAGTCAATGAGCAGTTCTTC. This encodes CASSQESGLVNEQFF.

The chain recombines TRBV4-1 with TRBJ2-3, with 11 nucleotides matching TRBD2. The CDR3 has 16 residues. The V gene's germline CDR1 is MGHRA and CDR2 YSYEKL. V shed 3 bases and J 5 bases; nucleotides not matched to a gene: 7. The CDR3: CASSHPQGLAEDTQYF. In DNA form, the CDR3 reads TGCGCCAGCAGCCACCCCCAGGGACTAGCGGAAGATACGCAGTATTTT.

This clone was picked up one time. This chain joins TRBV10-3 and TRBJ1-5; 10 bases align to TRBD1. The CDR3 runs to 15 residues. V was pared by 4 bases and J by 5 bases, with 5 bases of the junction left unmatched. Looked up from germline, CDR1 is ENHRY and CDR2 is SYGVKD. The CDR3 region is CAISVRDRGHQPQHF. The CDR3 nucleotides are TGTGCCATCAGTGTAAGAGACAGGGGGCATCAGCCCCAGCATTTT.

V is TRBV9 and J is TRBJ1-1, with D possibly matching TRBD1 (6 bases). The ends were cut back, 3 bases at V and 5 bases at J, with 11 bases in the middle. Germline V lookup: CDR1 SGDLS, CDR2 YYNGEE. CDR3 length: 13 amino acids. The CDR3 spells CASSGRGSTEAFF. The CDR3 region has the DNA TGTGCCAGCAGCGGTAGGGGGAGTACTGAAGCTTTCTTT.

CDR3 bases: TGTGCCAGTAGTATAGGAGCCAATCAGCCCCAGCATTTT. This codes for CASSIGANQPQHF. The gene calls are TRBV19 and TRBJ1-5; no reliable D call. Germline loops: CDR1 LNHDA, CDR2 SQIVND (reference sequence). V was clipped by 1 base and J by 3 bases, with 4 bases between them. CDR3 length equals 13 residues.

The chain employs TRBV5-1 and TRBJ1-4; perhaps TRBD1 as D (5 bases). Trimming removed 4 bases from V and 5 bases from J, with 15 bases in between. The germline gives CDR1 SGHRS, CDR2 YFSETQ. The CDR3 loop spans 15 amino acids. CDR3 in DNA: TGCGCCAGCAGCATAAGGAGGGGAGGAAATGAAAAACTGTTTTTT. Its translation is CASSIRRGGNEKLFF.

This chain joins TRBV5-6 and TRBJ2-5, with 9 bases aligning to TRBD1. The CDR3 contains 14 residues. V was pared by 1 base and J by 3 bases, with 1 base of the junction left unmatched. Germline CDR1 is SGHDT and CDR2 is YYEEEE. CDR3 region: CASSLTGGEETQYF. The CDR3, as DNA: TGTGCCAGCAGCTTGACAGGGGGCGAAGAGACCCAGTACTTC. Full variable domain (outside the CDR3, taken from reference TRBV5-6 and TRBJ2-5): DAGVTQSPTHLIKTRGQQVTLRCSPKSGHDTVSWYQQALGQGPQFIFQYYEEEERQRGNFPDRFSGHQFPNYSSELNVNALLLGDSALYLCASSLTGGEETQYFGPGTRLLVL.

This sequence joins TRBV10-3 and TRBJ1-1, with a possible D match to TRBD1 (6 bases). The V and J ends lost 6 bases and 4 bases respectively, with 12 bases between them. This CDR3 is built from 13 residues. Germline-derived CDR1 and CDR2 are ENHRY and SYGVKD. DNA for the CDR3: TGTGCCATCAGGGCAGGGGATGGCACTGAAGCTTTCTTT. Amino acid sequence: CAIRAGDGTEAFF.

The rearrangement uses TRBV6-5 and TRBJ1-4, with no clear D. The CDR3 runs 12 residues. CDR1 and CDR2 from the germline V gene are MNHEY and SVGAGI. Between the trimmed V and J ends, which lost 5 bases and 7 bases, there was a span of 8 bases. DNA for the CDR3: TGTGCCAGCAGTCAGGCGGGTGAAAAACTGTTTTTT. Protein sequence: CASSQAGEKLFF.

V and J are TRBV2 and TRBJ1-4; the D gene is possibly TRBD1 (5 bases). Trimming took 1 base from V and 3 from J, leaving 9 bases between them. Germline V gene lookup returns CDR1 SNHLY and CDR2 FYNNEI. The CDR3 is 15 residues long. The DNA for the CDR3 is TGTGCCAGCAGTGAAGGCCCAGGGTCTAATGAAAAACTGTTTTTT. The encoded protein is CASSEGPGSNEKLFF.

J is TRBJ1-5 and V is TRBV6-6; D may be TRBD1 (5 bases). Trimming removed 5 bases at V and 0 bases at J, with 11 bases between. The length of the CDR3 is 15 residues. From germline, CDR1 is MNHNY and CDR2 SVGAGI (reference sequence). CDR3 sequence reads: CASSGTDYSNQPQHF. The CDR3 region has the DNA TGTGCCAGCAGTGGGACGGACTATAGCAATCAGCCCCAGCATTTT.

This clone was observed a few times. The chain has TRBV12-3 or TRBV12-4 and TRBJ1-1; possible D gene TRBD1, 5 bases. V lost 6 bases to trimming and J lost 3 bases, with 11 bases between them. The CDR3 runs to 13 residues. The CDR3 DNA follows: TGTGCCAGCAGACGACAGACCGACACTGAAGCTTTCTTT. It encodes CASRRQTDTEAFF.

The CDR3: CASSQGDFQETQYF. CDR3 coding DNA: TGCGCCAGCAGCCAAGGAGATTTTCAAGAGACCCAGTACTTC. The V and J genes are TRBV4-1 and TRBJ2-5; D gene uncertain. Looked up from germline, CDR1 is MGHRA and CDR2 is YSYEKL. The germline V and J ends were trimmed by 1 base and 2 bases, with 8 bases remaining between them. This CDR3 is built from 14 residues.

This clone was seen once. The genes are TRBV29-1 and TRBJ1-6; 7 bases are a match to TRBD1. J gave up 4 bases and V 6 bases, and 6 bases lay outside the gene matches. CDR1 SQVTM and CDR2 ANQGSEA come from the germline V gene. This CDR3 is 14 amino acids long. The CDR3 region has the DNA TGCAGCGTAGGGACAGACGATTATAATTCACCCCTCCACTTT. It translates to CSVGTDDYNSPLHF.

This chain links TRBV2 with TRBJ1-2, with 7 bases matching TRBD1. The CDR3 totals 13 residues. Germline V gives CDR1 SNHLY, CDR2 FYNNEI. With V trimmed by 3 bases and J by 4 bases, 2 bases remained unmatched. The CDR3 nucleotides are TGTGCCAGCAGTGACCCAGGGGGCTATGGCTACACCTTC. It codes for CASSDPGGYGYTF. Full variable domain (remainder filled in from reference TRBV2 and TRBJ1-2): EPEVTQTPSHQVTQMGQEVILRCVPISNHLYFYWYRQILGQKVEFLVSFYNNEISEKSEIFDDQFSVERPDGSNFTLKIRSTKLEDSAMYFCASSDPGGYGYTFGSGTRLTVV.

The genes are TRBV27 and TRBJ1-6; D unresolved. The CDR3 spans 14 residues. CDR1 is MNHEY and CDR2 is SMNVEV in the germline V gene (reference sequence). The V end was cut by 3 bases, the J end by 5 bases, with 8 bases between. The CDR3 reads CASSLERNNSPLHF. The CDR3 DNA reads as TGTGCCAGCAGTTTGGAGCGGAATAATTCACCCCTCCACTTT.

The CDR3 sequence: CASSTTGMDTEAFF. CDR3 bases: TGTGCCAGCAGTACGACAGGGATGGACACTGAAGCTTTCTTT. The chain employs TRBV6-5 and TRBJ1-1; 7 positions agree with TRBD1. The CDR3 is 14 amino acids. V lost 5 bases and J lost 3; bases outside the gene matches: 6. The V gene's germline CDR1 is MNHEY and CDR2 SVGAGI.

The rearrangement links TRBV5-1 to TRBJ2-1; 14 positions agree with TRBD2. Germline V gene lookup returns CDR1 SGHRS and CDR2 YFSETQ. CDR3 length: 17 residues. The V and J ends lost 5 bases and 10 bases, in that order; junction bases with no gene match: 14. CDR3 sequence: CASSFATTSGGASEQFF. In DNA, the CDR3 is TGCGCCAGCAGTTTCGCAACGACTAGCGGGGGGGCCTCCGAGCAGTTCTTC.

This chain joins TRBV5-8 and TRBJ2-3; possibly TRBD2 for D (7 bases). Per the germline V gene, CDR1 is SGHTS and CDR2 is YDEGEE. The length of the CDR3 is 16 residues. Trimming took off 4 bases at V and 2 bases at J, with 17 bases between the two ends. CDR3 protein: CASSPGGGDYTDTQYF. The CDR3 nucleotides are TGTGCCAGCAGCCCCGGGGGCGGGGACTACACAGATACGCAGTATTTT.

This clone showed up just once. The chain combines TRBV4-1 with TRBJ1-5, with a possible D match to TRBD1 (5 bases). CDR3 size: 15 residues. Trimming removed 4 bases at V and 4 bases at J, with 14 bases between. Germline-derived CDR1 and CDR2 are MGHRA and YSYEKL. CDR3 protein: CASSLGGVRNQPQHF. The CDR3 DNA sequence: TGCGCCAGCAGCCTGGGGGGGGTCCGGAATCAGCCCCAGCATTTT.

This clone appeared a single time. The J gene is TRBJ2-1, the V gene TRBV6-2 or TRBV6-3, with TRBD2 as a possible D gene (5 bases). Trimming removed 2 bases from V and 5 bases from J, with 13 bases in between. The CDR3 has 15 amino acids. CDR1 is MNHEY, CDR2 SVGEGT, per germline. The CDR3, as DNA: TGTGCCAGCAGTTACCCAGGAGGCCCAAACAATGAGCAGTTCTTC. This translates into CASSYPGGPNNEQFF.